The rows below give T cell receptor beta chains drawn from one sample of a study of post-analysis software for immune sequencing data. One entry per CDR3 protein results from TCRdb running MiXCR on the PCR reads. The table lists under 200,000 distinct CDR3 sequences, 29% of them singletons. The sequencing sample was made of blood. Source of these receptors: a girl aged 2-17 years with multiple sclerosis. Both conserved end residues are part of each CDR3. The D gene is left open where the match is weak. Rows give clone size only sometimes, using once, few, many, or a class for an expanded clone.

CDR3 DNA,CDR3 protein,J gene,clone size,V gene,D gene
TGTGCCAGCAGTTTCAGGGCAGGAGGCCCCTACGAGCAGTACTTC,CASSFRAGGPYEQYF,TRBJ2-7,.,TRBV28,.
TGTGCCAGCAGCTTCGGCGGCCCCGTCGGCAATGAGCAGTTCTTC,CASSFGGPVGNEQFF,TRBJ2-1,many,TRBV7-2,.
TGTGCCAGCAGCCCGACCCGGGACATGACCTACGAGCAGTACTTC,CASSPTRDMTYEQYF,TRBJ2-7,.,TRBV7-3,.
TGTGCCACCCAAGGGGGCTTTTTAGGAGGTGAAGCTTTCTTT,CATQGGFLGGEAFF,TRBJ1-1,few,TRBV2,TRBD1
TGCAGTGCTAGAGATCGGAGGCTAGCGGGAAAGAATGAGCAGTTCTTC,CSARDRRLAGKNEQFF,TRBJ2-1,many,TRBV20-1,TRBD2
TGCGCCAGCAGCTTGGGTCTAGAGCAGTTCTTC,CASSLGLEQFF,TRBJ2-1,many,TRBV5-1,.
TGTGCCAGCACCTCGGGCGGGTCCGGAAACACCATATATTTT,CASTSGGSGNTIYF,TRBJ1-3,.,TRBV12-3/TRBV12-4,.
TGCAGTGCTAGAGTGGGGGGTAGGCGGACTGAAGCTTTCTTT,CSARVGGRRTEAFF,TRBJ1-1,.,TRBV20-1,.
TGTGCCAGCAGTTACTCTGGCGGGAGTACCAACAATGAGCAGTTCTTC,CASSYSGGSTNNEQFF,TRBJ2-1,.,TRBV6-5,TRBD2
TGTGCCAGCAGTCGTACAGGGTCTGGGCGCACTGAAGCTTTCTTT,CASSRTGSGRTEAFF,TRBJ1-1,.,TRBV6-6,.
TGTGCCATCAGTGAAGGGCCGGCAGCAGCTAACTATGGCTACACCTTC,CAISEGPAAANYGYTF,TRBJ1-2,many,TRBV10-3,.
TGCGCCAGCAGCCAGGCCGGGACAGCGACCTACAATGAGCAGTTCTTC,CASSQAGTATYNEQFF,TRBJ2-1,many,TRBV4-1,TRBD1
TGCGCCAGCAGCTTTTTTGGGGCTTTCAACTCCTACGAGCAGTACTTC,CASSFFGAFNSYEQYF,TRBJ2-7,.,TRBV5-1,.
TGCGCCAGCAGCTTGGATCACCTGAACACTGAAGCTTTCTTT,CASSLDHLNTEAFF,TRBJ1-1,.,TRBV5-1,.
TGTGCCAGCAGACCGGGACACGACCAAGAGACCCAGTACTTC,CASRPGHDQETQYF,TRBJ2-5,few,TRBV6-2/TRBV6-3,.
TGCGCCAGCAGCCAAGACAGGAAAGGGGGAACCGCACTCCACTTT,CASSQDRKGGTALHF,TRBJ1-6,.,TRBV4-1,.
TGCGCCAGCAGCCCAGGACTGAAGCAGGGGCCCCAGCATTTT,CASSPGLKQGPQHF,TRBJ1-5,.,TRBV5-1,.
TGTGCCAGCAGTTCCCCCGCAGGGGCTAACTATGGCTACACCTTC,CASSSPAGANYGYTF,TRBJ1-2,.,TRBV27,.
TGTGCCAGCAGCTCGACAAGGGTAGGGGAGACCCAGTACTTC,CASSSTRVGETQYF,TRBJ2-5,.,TRBV7-2,.
TGCGCCAGCAGCCTTTACCGGGACAGGGGGTCGGACGAGCAGTACTTC,CASSLYRDRGSDEQYF,TRBJ2-7,many,TRBV4-1,TRBD1
TGTGCCAGCAGACCAAAAGGGCAGGGGCTATATGAAAAACTGTTTTTT,CASRPKGQGLYEKLFF,TRBJ1-4,many,TRBV12-3/TRBV12-4,.
TGCAGTGCTAGACAGGGTTCCCAGTTCAATCAGCCCCAGCATTTT,CSARQGSQFNQPQHF,TRBJ1-5,few,TRBV20-1,.
TGTGCCAGCAGGACAGGGGACGATTCTGATACGCAGTATTTT,CASRTGDDSDTQYF,TRBJ2-3,.,TRBV6-1,TRBD1
TGTGCCAGCAGTTACTTAGGGGAGGATGGCTACACCTTC,CASSYLGEDGYTF,TRBJ1-2,.,TRBV6-6,.
TGCAGCGTTCGTGTAGCGGGAGGGCCGACAGATACGCAGTATTTT,CSVRVAGGPTDTQYF,TRBJ2-3,.,TRBV29-1,TRBD2
TGTGCCAGCAGTCGGGGGGTCTCCTACGAGCAGTACTTC,CASSRGVSYEQYF,TRBJ2-7,.,TRBV5-6,TRBD2
TGTGCCAGCAGTGAGGGGTATGGGACAACCTACAATGAGCAGTTCTTC,CASSEGYGTTYNEQFF,TRBJ2-1,many,TRBV2,.
TGTGCCACCAGTGATAACCCCGGGCAGGGGCCCGACAATGAGCAGTTCTTC,CATSDNPGQGPDNEQFF,TRBJ2-1,many,TRBV24-1,.